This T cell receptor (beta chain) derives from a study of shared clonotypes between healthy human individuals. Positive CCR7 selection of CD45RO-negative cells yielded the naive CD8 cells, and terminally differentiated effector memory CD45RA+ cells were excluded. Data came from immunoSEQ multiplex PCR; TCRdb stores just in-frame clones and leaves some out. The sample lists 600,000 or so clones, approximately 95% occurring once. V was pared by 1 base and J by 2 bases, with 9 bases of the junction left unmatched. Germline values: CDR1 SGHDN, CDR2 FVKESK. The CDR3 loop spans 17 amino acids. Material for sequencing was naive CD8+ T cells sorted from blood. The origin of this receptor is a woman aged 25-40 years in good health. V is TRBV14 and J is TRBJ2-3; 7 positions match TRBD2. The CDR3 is CASSQVLGEGPTDTQYF. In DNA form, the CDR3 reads TGTGCCAGCAGCCAAGTCCTAGGGGAGGGCCCCACAGATACGCAGTATTTT.